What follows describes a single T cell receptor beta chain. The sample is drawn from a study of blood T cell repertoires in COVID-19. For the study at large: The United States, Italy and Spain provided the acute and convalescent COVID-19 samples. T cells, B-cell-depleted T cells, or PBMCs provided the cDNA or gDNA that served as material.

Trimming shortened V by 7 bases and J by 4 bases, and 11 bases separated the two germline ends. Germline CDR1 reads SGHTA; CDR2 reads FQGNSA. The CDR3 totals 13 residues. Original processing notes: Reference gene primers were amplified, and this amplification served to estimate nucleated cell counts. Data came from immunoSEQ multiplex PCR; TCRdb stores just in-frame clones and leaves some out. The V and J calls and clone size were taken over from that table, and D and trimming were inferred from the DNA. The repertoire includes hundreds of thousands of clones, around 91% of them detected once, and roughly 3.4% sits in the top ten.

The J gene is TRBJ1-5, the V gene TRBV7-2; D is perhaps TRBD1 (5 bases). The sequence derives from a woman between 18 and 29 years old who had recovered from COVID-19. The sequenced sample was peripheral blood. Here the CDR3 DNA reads TGTGCCAGCACCCTTCCAGGGAATCAGCCCCAGCATTTT. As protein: CASTLPGNQPQHF. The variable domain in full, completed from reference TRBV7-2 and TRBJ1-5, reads GAGVSQSPSNKVTEKGKDVELRCDPISGHTALYWYRQSLGQGLEFLIYFQGNSAPDKSGLPSDRFSAERTGGSVSTLTIQRTQQEDSAVYLCASTLPGNQPQHFGDGTRLSIL.